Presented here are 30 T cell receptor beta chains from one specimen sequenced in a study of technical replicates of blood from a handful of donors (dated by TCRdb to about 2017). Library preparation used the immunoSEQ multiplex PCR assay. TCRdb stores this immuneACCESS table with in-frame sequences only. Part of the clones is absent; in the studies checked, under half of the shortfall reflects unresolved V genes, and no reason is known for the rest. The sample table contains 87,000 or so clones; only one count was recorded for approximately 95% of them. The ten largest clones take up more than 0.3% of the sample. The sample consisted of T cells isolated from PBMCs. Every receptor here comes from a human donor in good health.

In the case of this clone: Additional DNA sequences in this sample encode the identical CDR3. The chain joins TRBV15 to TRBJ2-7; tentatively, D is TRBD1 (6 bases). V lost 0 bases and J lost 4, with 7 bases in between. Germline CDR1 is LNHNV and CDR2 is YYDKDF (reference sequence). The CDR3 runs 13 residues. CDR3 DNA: TGTGCCACCAGCAGAGACAGGGGATACGAGCAGTACTTC. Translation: CATSRDRGYEQYF. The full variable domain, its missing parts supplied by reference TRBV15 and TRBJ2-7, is DAMVIQNPRYQVTQFGKPVTLSCSQTLNHNVMYWYQQKSSQAPKLLFHYYDKDFNNEADTPDNFQSRRPNTSFCFLDIRSPGLGDTAMYLCATSRDRGYEQYFGPGTRLTVT.

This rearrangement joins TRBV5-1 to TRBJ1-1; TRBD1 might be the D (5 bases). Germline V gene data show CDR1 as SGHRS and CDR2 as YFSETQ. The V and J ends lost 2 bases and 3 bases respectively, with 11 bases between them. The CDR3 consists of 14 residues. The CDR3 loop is CASSLAGPDTEAFF. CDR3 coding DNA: TGCGCCAGCAGCTTAGCAGGGCCCGACACTGAAGCTTTCTTT.

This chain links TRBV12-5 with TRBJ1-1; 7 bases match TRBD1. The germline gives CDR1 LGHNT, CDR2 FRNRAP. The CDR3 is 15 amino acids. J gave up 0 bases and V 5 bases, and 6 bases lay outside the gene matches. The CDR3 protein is CASGEGARMNTEAFF. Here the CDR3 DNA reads TGTGCTAGTGGTGAGGGGGCCCGAATGAACACTGAAGCTTTCTTT. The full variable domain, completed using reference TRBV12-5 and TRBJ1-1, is DARVTQTPRHKVTEMGQEVTMRCQPILGHNTVFWYRQTMMQGLELLAYFRNRAPLDDSGMPKDRFSAEMPDATLATLKIQPSEPRDSAVYFCASGEGARMNTEAFFGQGTRLTVV.

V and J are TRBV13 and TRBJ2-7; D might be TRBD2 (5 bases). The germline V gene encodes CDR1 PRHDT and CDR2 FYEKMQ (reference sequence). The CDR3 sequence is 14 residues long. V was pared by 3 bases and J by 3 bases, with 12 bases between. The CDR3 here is CASSFRTLVYEQYF. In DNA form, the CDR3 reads TGTGCCAGCAGCTTTCGGACTTTAGTCTACGAGCAGTACTTC.

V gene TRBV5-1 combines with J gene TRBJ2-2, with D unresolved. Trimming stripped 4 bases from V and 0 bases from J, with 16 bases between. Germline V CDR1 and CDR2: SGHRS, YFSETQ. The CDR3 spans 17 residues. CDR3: CASSPFPRGTNTGELFF. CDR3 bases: TGCGCCAGCAGCCCTTTCCCTCGAGGCACGAACACCGGGGAGCTGTTTTTT. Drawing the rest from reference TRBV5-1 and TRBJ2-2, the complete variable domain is KAGVTQTPRYLIKTRGQQVTLSCSPISGHRSVSWYQQTPGQGLQFLFEYFSETQRNKGNFPGRFSGRQFSNSRSEMNVSTLELGDSALYLCASSPFPRGTNTGELFFGEGSRLTVL.

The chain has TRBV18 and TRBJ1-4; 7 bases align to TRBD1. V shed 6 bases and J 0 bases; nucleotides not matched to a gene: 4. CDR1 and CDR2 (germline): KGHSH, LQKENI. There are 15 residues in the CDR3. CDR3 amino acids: CASSFTGATNEKLFF. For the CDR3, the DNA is TGTGCCAGCTCTTTCACAGGGGCAACTAATGAAAAACTGTTTTTT.

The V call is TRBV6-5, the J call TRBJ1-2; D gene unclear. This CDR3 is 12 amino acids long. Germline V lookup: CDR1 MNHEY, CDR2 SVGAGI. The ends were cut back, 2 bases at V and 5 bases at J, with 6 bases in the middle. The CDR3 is CASSYGQYGYTF. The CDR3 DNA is TGTGCCAGCAGTTACGGCCAATATGGCTACACCTTC.

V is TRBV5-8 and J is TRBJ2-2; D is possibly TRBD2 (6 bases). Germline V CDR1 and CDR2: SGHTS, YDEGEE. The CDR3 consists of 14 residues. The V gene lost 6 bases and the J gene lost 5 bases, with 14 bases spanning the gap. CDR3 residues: CASIRVGGTGELFF. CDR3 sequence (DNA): TGTGCCAGCATCCGAGTCGGGGGAACCGGGGAGCTGTTTTTT.

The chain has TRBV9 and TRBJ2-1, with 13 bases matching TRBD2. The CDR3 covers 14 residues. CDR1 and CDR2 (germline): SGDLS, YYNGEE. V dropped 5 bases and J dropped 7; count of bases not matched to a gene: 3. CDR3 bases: TGTGCCAGCAGTTGGACTAGCGGGAGTAATGAGCAGTTCTTC. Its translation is CASSWTSGSNEQFF.

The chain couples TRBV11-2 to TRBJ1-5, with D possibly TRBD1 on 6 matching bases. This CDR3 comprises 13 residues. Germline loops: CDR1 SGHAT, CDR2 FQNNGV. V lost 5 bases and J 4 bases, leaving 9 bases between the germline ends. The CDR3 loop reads CASSRDKNQPQHF. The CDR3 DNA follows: TGTGCCAGCAGCCGGGACAAAAATCAGCCCCAGCATTTT.

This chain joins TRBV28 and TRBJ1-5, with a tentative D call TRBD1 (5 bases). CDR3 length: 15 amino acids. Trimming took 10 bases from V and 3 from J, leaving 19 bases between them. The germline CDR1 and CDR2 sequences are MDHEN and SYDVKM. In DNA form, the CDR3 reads TGTGCCACCCTTACCCAGGGAACTAACAATCAGCCCCAGCATTTT. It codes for CATLTQGTNNQPQHF.

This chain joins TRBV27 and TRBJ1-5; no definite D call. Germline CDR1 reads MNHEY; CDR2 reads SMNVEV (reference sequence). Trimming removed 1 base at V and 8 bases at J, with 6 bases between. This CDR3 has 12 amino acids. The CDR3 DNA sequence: TGTGCCAGCAGTTTATACGGGGAGCCCCAGCATTTT. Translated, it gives CASSLYGEPQHF.

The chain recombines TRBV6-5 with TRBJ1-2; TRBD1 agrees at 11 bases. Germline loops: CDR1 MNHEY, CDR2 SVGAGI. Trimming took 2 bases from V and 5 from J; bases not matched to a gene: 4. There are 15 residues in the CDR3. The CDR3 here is CASSYPRDRGYGYTF. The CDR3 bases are TGTGCCAGCAGTTACCCCCGGGACAGGGGGTATGGCTACACCTTC.

CDR3 sequence reads: CASSRLAGVAGELFF. The CDR3, as DNA: TGTGCCAGTAGTAGGCTGGCGGGAGTTGCCGGGGAGCTGTTTTTT. The genes are TRBV19 and TRBJ2-2; 7 bases match TRBD2. V shed 4 bases, J shed 6 bases, and the junction held 8 bases outside the gene matches. Germline V CDR1 and CDR2: LNHDA, SQIVND (reference sequence). The length of the CDR3 is 15 residues.

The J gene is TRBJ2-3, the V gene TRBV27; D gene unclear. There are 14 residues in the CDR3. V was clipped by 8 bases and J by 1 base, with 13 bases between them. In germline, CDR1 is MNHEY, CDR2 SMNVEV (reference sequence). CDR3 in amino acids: CASGLLTGTDTQYF. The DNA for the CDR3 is TGTGCCAGCGGCCTCTTGACTGGCACAGATACGCAGTATTTT.

Here the CDR3 reads CASSVGWESPTDTQYF. CDR3 bases: TGTGCCAGCAGCGTAGGGTGGGAGTCCCCCACAGATACGCAGTATTTT. The chain links TRBV9 to TRBJ2-3; perhaps TRBD2 as D (5 bases). The CDR3 is 16 residues long. Germline lookup yields CDR1 SGDLS and CDR2 YYNGEE. The V gene lost 0 bases and the J gene lost 2 bases, with 13 bases spanning the gap.

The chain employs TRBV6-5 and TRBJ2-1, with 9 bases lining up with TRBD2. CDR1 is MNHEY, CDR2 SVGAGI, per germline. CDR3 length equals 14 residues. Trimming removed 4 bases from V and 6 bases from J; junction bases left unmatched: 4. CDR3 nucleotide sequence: TGTGCCAGCAGTTTTAGCGGGAGCCCCAATGAGCAGTTCTTC. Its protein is CASSFSGSPNEQFF.

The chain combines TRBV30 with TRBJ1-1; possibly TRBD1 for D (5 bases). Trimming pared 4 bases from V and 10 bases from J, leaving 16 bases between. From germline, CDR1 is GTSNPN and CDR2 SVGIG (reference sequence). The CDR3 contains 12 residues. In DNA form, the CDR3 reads TGTGCCTGGAAATACGGGGGAAGGGCAGCTTTCTTT. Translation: CAWKYGGRAAFF.

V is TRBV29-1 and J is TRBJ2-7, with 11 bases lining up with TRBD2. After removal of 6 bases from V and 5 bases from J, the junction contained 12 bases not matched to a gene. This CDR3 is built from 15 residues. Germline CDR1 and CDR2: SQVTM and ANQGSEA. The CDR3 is CSVRLAGWAVDEQYF. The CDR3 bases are TGCAGCGTCCGACTAGCGGGATGGGCCGTTGACGAGCAGTACTTC.

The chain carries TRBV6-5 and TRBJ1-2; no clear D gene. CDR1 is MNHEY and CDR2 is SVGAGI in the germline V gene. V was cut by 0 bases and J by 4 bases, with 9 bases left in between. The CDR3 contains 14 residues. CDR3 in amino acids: CASSYSIYSYGYTF. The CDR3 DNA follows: TGTGCCAGCAGTTACTCAATATACAGCTATGGCTACACCTTC.

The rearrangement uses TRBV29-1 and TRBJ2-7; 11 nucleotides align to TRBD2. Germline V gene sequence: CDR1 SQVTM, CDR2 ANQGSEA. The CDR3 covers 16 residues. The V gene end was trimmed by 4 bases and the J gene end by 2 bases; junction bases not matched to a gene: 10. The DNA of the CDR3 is TGCAGCGTTGTACTAGCGGGAGCCAGCCTCACCTACGAGCAGTACTTC. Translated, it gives CSVVLAGASLTYEQYF.

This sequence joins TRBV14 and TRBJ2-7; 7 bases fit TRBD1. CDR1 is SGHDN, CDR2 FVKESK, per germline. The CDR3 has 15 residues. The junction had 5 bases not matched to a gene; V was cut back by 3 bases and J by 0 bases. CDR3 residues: CASSQGQLSSYEQYF. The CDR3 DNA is TGTGCCAGCAGCCAGGGACAGTTGAGCTCCTACGAGCAGTACTTC.

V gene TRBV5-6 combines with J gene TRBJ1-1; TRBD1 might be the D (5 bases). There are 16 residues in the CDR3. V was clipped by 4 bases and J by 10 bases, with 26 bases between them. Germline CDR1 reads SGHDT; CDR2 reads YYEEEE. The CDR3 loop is CASSQYGGGRIFRAFF. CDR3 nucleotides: TGTGCCAGCAGCCAGTACGGGGGAGGGAGAATTTTTAGAGCTTTCTTT. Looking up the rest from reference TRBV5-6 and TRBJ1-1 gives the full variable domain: DAGVTQSPTHLIKTRGQQVTLRCSPKSGHDTVSWYQQALGQGPQFIFQYYEEEERQRGNFPDRFSGHQFPNYSSELNVNALLLGDSALYLCASSQYGGGRIFRAFFGQGTRLTVV.

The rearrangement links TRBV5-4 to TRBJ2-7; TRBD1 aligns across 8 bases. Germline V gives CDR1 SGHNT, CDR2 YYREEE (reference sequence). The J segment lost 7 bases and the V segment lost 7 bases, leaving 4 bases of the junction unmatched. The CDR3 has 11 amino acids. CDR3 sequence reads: CASDRGGEQYF. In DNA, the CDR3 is TGTGCCAGCGACAGGGGCGGGGAGCAGTACTTC.

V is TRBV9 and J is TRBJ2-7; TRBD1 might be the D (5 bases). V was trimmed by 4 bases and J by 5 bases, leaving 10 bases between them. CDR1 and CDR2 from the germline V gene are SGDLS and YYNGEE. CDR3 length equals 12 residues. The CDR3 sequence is CASSPTGNEQYF. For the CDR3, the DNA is TGTGCCAGCAGCCCAACAGGTAACGAGCAGTACTTC.

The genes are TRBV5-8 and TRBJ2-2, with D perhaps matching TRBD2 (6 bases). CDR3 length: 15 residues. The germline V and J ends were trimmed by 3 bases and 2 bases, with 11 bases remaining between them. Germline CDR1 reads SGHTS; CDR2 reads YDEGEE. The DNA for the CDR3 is TGTGCCAGCAGCTCGCCGGGAGATAACACCGGGGAGCTGTTTTTT. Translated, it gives CASSSPGDNTGELFF.

CDR3: CASSLRGYPGQSLSYTF. The CDR3 nucleotides read TGTGCCAGCAGCCTCCGCGGGTATCCGGGACAGAGCCTCAGCTACACCTTC. The V gene is TRBV2, the J gene TRBJ1-2; 7 positions agree with TRBD1. V shed 6 bases, J shed 9 bases, and the junction held 22 bases outside the gene matches. CDR3 length: 17 amino acids. Looked up from germline, CDR1 is SNHLY and CDR2 is FYNNEI.

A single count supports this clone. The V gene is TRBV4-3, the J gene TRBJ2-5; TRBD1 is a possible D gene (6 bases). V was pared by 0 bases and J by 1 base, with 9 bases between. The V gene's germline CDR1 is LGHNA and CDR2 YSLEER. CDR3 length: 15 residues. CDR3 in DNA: TGCGCCAGCAGCCAAGACGTAGGGGGCCAAGAGACCCAGTACTTC. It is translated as CASSQDVGGQETQYF.

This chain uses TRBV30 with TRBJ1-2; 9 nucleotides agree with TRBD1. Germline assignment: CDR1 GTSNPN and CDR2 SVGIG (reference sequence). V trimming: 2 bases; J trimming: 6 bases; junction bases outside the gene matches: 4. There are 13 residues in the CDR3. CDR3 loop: CAWSTRTGDGYTF. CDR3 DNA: TGTGCCTGGAGTACACGGACAGGGGATGGCTACACCTTC.

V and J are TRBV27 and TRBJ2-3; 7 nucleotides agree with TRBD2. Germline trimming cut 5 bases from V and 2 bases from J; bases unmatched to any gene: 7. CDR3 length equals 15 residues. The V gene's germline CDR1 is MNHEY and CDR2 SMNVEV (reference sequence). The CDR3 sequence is CASSSGKEFTDTQYF. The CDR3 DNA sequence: TGTGCCAGCAGTAGCGGGAAAGAATTCACAGATACGCAGTATTTT.